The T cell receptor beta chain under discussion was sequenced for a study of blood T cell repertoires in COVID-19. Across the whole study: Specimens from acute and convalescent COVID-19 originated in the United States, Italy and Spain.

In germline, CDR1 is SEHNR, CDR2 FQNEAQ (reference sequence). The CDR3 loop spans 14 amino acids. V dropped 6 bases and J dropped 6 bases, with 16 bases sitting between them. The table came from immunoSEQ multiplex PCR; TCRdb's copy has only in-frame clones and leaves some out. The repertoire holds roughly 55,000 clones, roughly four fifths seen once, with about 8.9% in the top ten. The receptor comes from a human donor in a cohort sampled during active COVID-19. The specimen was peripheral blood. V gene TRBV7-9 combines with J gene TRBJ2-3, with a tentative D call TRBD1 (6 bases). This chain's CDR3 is CASSFGQLKDTQYF. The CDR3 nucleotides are TGTGCCAGCAGTTTTGGACAGCTTAAGGATACGCAGTATTTT.